One and the same sample provided the 18 T cell receptor beta chains below, sequenced in a study of blood T cell repertoires in COVID-19. Produced via immunoSEQ multiplex PCR; TCRdb's table is partial and in-frame only. The sample has 20,000 to 25,000 clones, 90% seen once. Material for sequencing was peripheral blood. The receptors stem from a human donor in a cohort sampled during active COVID-19.

The chain is built from TRBV7-9 and TRBJ1-2; D uncertain. Trimming pared 5 bases from V and 8 bases from J, leaving 15 bases between. Germline V lookup: CDR1 SEHNR, CDR2 FQNEAQ (reference sequence). The CDR3 has 13 residues. The chain's CDR3 is CASSPSGGFGYTF. The CDR3 bases are TGTGCCAGCAGCCCTAGCGGAGGGTTCGGCTACACCTTC.

The chain employs TRBV27 and TRBJ1-1; D might be TRBD1 (6 bases). The CDR3 length is 14 residues. Germline V gives CDR1 MNHEY, CDR2 SMNVEV (reference sequence). V lost 5 bases and J 3 bases, leaving 13 bases between the germline ends. The CDR3: CASSPAGAYTEAFF. DNA for the CDR3: TGTGCCAGCAGTCCCGCGGGGGCCTACACTGAAGCTTTCTTT.

This chain uses TRBV7-9 with TRBJ2-7; possible D gene TRBD2, 5 bases. V was trimmed by 1 base and J by 2 bases, leaving 9 bases between them. There are 14 residues in the CDR3. Germline V gene lookup returns CDR1 SEHNR and CDR2 FQNEAQ (reference sequence). Here the CDR3 DNA reads TGTGCCAGCAGCTTAGGCGCCGGGGCCTACGAGCAGTACTTC. Protein: CASSLGAGAYEQYF. Supplemented by reference TRBV7-9 and TRBJ2-7, the full variable domain reads DTGVSQNPRHKITKRGQNVTFRCDPISEHNRLYWYRQTLGQGPEFLTYFQNEAQLEKSRLLSDRFSAERPKGSFSTLEIQRTEQGDSAMYLCASSLGAGAYEQYFGPGTRLTVT.

V is TRBV19 and J is TRBJ1-1; no firm D call. Germline CDR1 LNHDA, CDR2 SQIVND (reference sequence). The CDR3 runs to 14 residues. Trimming left V 5 bases short and J 1 base short, with 11 bases between. The CDR3 is CASSRATSNTEAFF. Here the CDR3 DNA reads TGTGCCAGTAGTCGCGCCACCTCGAACACTGAAGCTTTCTTT.

The chain combines TRBV3-1 (or the pseudogene TRBV3-2) with TRBJ2-6; a weak D match, TRBD2 (6 bases). The CDR3 extends over 18 amino acids. The germline CDR1 and CDR2 sequences are LGHDT and YNNKEL (reference sequence). Trimming took 1 base from V and 2 from J, leaving 15 bases between them. The CDR3 region has the DNA TGTGCCAGCAGCCAAGCCGGGGGACTGAAACCTGGGGCCAACGTCCTGACTTTC. Translated, it gives CASSQAGGLKPGANVLTF.

The chain carries TRBV30 and TRBJ1-1, with a tentative D call TRBD1 (5 bases). V was shortened by 6 bases and J by 6 bases, with 23 bases between the two germline ends. The germline V gene encodes CDR1 GTSNPN and CDR2 SVGIG (reference sequence). CDR3 size: 15 residues. The CDR3 nucleotides read TGTGCCTGTCCTTTGCGCGGGGGATGGACTTCTGAAGCTTTCTTT. It specifies CACPLRGGWTSEAFF.

The chain has TRBV6-5 and TRBJ2-3; a possible D gene is TRBD2 (6 bases). CDR3 length: 12 amino acids. CDR1 MNHEY and CDR2 SVGAGI come from the germline V gene. Trimming removed 4 bases at V and 6 bases at J, with 8 bases between. The DNA of the CDR3 is TGTGCCAGCAGTTCCGCGGGGGATACGCAGTATTTT. Translating gives CASSSAGDTQYF.

By its share, this clone is medium-sized. The chain is built from TRBV5-5 and TRBJ2-7; 7 bases line up with TRBD1. The V and J ends lost 4 bases and 0 bases, in that order; junction bases with no gene match: 10. Germline V gene data show CDR1 as SGHKS and CDR2 as YYEKEE (reference sequence). The CDR3 is 16 residues long. The CDR3 sequence is CASSPPSGTASYEQYF. CDR3 nucleotide sequence: TGTGCCAGCAGCCCCCCCTCCGGGACAGCCTCCTACGAGCAGTACTTC.

The chain carries TRBV7-6 and TRBJ1-1; TRBD1 might be the D (5 bases). The CDR3 has 13 residues. The ends were cut back, 4 bases at V and 4 bases at J, with 10 bases in the middle. Germline-derived CDR1 and CDR2 are SGHVS and FNYEAQ. CDR3 coding DNA: TGTGCCAGCAGCTGGAGGGGAACCACTGAAGCTTTCTTT. It is translated as CASSWRGTTEAFF.

The rearrangement joins TRBV5-1 to TRBJ1-2; D call uncertain. From germline, CDR1 is SGHRS and CDR2 YFSETQ. This CDR3 has 15 residues. Trimming cost V 1 base and J 4 bases, with 14 bases left between them. Here the CDR3 reads CASSLLADRGYGYTF. CDR3 bases: TGCGCCAGCAGCTTGTTGGCAGATCGCGGCTATGGCTACACCTTC.

The chain uses TRBV6-6 and TRBJ1-1, with a tentative D call TRBD1 (6 bases). This CDR3 comprises 14 residues. Looked up from germline, CDR1 is MNHNY and CDR2 is SVGAGI (reference sequence). V lost 7 bases and J lost 0, with 12 bases in between. Written as DNA, the CDR3 is TGTGCCAGCATCACGGGACATTTGAACACTGAAGCTTTCTTT. It translates to CASITGHLNTEAFF.

A single count supports this clone. The CDR3, as DNA: TGCAGCGTTGACCAGGGGAGAGGCATTCAGTACTTC. Translated, it gives CSVDQGRGIQYF. The rearrangement joins TRBV29-1 to TRBJ2-4; possible D gene TRBD1, 6 bases. Trimming removed 3 bases at V and 9 bases at J, with 12 bases between. This CDR3 comprises 12 residues. The germline gives CDR1 SQVTM, CDR2 ANQGSEA.

The chain combines TRBV5-1 with TRBJ2-2; D is undetermined. The germline CDR1 and CDR2 sequences are SGHRS and YFSETQ. V was clipped by 7 bases and J by 5 bases, with 18 bases between them. The CDR3 extends over 15 amino acids. The CDR3 is CASLGLPIETGELFF. In DNA, the CDR3 is TGCGCCAGCCTCGGGTTGCCTATTGAGACCGGGGAGCTGTTTTTT.

The chain links TRBV9 to TRBJ2-2; TRBD1 is a possible D gene (5 bases). The V and J ends lost 2 bases and 8 bases respectively, with 10 bases between them. Per the germline V gene, CDR1 is SGDLS and CDR2 is YYNGEE. This CDR3 has 13 residues. The CDR3 nucleotides are TGTGCCAGCAGCGTGGAAGGGGCGGGGGAGCTGTTTTTT. Residues: CASSVEGAGELFF.

The chain joins TRBV5-1 to TRBJ1-6; no clear D gene. Per the germline V gene, CDR1 is SGHRS and CDR2 is YFSETQ. Deletions cut 2 bases from V and 7 bases from J, with 13 bases between. The CDR3 length is 15 residues. CDR3 loop: CASSFGSKMNSPLHF. DNA for the CDR3: TGCGCCAGCAGCTTCGGGTCGAAGATGAATTCACCCCTCCACTTT.

V is TRBV6-1 and J is TRBJ1-2, with 8 bases fitting TRBD1. CDR3 length: 18 amino acids. V was clipped by 1 base and J by 9 bases; unmatched bases: 19. Germline CDR1 and CDR2: MNHNS and SASEGT. CDR3 coding DNA: TGTGCCAGCAGTGAAGTAGTGGCGGCAGGGGGCCGCAAATTGAGCTACACCTTC. As protein: CASSEVVAAGGRKLSYTF.

V usage is TRBV3-1 (or the pseudogene TRBV3-2) and J usage is TRBJ2-5, with 8 bases that match TRBD2. V lost 4 bases, J lost 4 bases, and 8 bases stayed unmatched. CDR1 and CDR2 from the germline V gene are LGHDT and YNNKEL (reference sequence). This CDR3 is built from 15 residues. CDR3 region: CASSPGAGGGETQYF. CDR3 nucleotides: TGTGCCAGCAGCCCTGGGGCGGGGGGCGGAGAGACCCAGTACTTC.

The chain combines TRBV3-1 (or the pseudogene TRBV3-2) with TRBJ2-1; 9 bases map to TRBD1. Germline V lookup: CDR1 LGHDT, CDR2 YNNKEL (reference sequence). The CDR3 is made up of 16 amino acids. The ends lost 1 base at V and 4 bases at J; junction bases unmatched: 5. CDR3 bases: TGTGCCAGCAGCCAAGTAGGACAGGGGCGTTACAATGAGCAGTTCTTC. It yields the protein CASSQVGQGRYNEQFF.